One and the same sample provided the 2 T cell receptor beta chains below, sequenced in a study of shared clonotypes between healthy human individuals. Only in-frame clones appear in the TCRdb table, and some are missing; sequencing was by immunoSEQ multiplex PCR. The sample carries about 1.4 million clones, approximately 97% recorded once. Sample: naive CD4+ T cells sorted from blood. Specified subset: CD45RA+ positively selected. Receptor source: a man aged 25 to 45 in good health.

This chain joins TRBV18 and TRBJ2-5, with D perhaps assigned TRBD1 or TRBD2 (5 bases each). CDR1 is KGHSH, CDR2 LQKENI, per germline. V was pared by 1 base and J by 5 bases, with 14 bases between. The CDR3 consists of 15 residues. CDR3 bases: TGTGCCAGCTCACCACAGGTGTCAGAGGGGGAGACCCAGTACTTC. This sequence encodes CASSPQVSEGETQYF. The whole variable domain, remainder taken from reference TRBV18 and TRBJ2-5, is NAGVMQNPRHLVRRRGQEARLRCSPMKGHSHVYWYRQLPEEGLKFMVYLQKENIIDESGMPKERFSAEFPKEGPSILRIQQVVRGDSAAYFCASSPQVSEGETQYFGPGTRLLVL.

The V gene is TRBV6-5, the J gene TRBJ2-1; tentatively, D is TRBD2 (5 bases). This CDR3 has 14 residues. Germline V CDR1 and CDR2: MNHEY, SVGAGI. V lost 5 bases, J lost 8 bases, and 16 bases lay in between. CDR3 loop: CASSLLAGWDEQFF. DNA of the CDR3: TGTGCCAGCAGTCTCCTTGCGGGTTGGGATGAGCAGTTCTTC.